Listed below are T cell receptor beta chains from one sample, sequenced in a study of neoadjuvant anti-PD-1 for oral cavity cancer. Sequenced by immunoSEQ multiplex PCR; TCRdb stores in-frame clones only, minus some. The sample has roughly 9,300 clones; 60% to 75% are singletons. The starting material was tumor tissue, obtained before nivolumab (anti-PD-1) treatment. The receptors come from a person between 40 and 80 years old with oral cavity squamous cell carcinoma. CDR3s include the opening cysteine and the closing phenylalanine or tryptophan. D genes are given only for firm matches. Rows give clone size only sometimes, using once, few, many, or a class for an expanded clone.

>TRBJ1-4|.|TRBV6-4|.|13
TGTGCCAGATTACAGTGCCTTAATGAAAAACTGTTTTTT
CARLQCLNEKLFF
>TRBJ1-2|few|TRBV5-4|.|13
TGTGCCAGCAGCCCGGGGGTTCTCTATGGCTACACCTTC
CASSPGVLYGYTF
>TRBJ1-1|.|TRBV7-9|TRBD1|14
TGTGCCAGCAGATCCCAGGGGGCCGGCACTGAAGCTTTCTTT
CASRSQGAGTEAFF
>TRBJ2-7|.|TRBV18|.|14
TGTGCCAGCTCACCAAGGAGGGAAAACTACGAGCAGTACTTC
CASSPRRENYEQYF
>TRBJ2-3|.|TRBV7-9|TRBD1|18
TGTGCCAGCAGCTCAGAGGTGTGGACAGGGAAACAGACAGATACGCAGTATTTT
CASSSEVWTGKQTDTQYF
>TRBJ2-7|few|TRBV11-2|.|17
TGTGCCAGCAGCGGTTTCTCGGGGGGCCCTACCTCTTACGAGCAGTACTTC
CASSGFSGGPTSYEQYF
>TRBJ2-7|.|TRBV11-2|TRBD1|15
TGTGCCAGCAGCTCCGCAGGACAGGGACTCTACGAGCAGTACTTC
CASSSAGQGLYEQYF
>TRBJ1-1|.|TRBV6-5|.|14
TGTGCCAGCTCTAAACCCTCCGGGAACACTGAAGCTTTCTTT
CASSKPSGNTEAFF
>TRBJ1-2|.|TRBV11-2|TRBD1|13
TGTGCCAGCGGCCCGGGACAGCGATATGGCTACACCTTC
CASGPGQRYGYTF
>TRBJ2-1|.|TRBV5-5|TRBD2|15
TGTGCCAGCAGCCAAGCGGGAGGGCCCTACAATGAGCAGTTCTTC
CASSQAGGPYNEQFF
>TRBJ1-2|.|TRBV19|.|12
TGTGCCAGTAGTATCGAGCTCAATGGCTACACCTTC
CASSIELNGYTF
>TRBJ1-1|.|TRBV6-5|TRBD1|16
TGTGCCAGCAGTTACGGGGGGAACCACAGGGGGCGCAGAGCTTTCTTT
CASSYGGNHRGRRAFF
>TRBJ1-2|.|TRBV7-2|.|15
TGTGCCAGCAGCCCAGTCCGGGGGCTGGGTTATGGCTACACCTTC
CASSPVRGLGYGYTF
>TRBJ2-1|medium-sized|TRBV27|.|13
TGTGCCAGCAGTTTCGGCAGTTTCAATGAGCAGTTCTTC
CASSFGSFNEQFF
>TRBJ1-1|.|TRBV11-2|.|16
TGTGCCAGCAGCTTAGTTCTAGGGCAGGGGAACACTGAAGCTTTCTTT
CASSLVLGQGNTEAFF
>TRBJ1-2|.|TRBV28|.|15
TGTGCCAGCAGTCCGAGGTGGAAGAACCTTTATGGCTACACCTTC
CASSPRWKNLYGYTF
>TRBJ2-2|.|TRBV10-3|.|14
TGTGCCATCAGTGAGTCGGGATACACCGGGGAGCTGTTTTTT
CAISESGYTGELFF
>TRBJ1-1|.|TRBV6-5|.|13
TGTGCCAGCAGTTACAAAAGGAACACTGAAGCTTTCTTT
CASSYKRNTEAFF
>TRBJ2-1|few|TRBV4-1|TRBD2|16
TGCGCCAGCAGACCTACTTTAGCGGGGGCCTACAATGAGCAGTTCTTC
CASRPTLAGAYNEQFF
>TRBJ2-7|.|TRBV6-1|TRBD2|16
TGTGCCAGCAGTGACCCACTAGCGGGGATATCCTACGAGCAGTACTTC
CASSDPLAGISYEQYF
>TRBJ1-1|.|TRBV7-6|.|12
TGTGCCAGCAGCCCCCAGGAGGTTGAAGCTTTCTTT
CASSPQEVEAFF
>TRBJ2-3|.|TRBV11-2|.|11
TGTGCCAGCAGCTTAGGTGGCACGCAGTATTTT
CASSLGGTQYF
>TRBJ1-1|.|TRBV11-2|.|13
TGTGCCAGCAGCTTACCGGGGAACACTGAAGCTTTCTTT
CASSLPGNTEAFF
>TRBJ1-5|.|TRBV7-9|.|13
TGTGCCAGCAGCTGGACGGCTAATCAGCCCCAGCATTTT
CASSWTANQPQHF
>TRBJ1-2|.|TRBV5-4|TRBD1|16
TGTGCCAGCAGCGAAGACAATACAGGGGAAGAGCATGGCTACACCTTC
CASSEDNTGEEHGYTF
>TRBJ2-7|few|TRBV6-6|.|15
TGTGCCAGCAGTTTGGCGGGGATACTTACGTCCGAGCAGTACTTC
CASSLAGILTSEQYF
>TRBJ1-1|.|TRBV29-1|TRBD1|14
TGCAGCGTTCCTGGGCGGACAGGGAACACTGAAGCTTTCTTT
CSVPGRTGNTEAFF